A selection of T cell receptor beta chains follows, all from one sample in a study of siplizumab effects on memory and regulatory T cells. TCRdb's copy holds only in-frame clones and misses some; the assay was immunoSEQ multiplex PCR. The table includes about 56,000 clones, just over 95% detected once. Material: naive CD8+ T cells sorted from blood. The receptors derive from a human donor in good health. Both conserved end residues are part of each CDR3. Fields, in order: clone size, CDR3 length, V gene, J gene, D gene, CDR3 protein, CDR3 DNA. D genes are given only for firm matches. A clone size is listed for some rows: how often the clone was seen (once, few, many), or a class if it is expanded.

clone_size: .
cdr3_length: 15
v_call: TRBV27
j_call: TRBJ1-5
d_call: .
cdr3_aa: CASSPSPWGNQPQHF
cdr3_nt: TGTGCCAGCAGTCCCTCCCCTTGGGGCAATCAGCCCCAGCATTTT

clone_size: .
cdr3_length: 14
v_call: TRBV2
j_call: TRBJ2-7
d_call: .
cdr3_aa: CASSEAGPGLEQYF
cdr3_nt: TGTGCCAGCAGTGAAGCGGGTCCGGGTCTCGAGCAGTACTTC

clone_size: .
cdr3_length: 11
v_call: TRBV20-1
j_call: TRBJ2-1
d_call: .
cdr3_aa: CSASWGNEQFF
cdr3_nt: TGCAGTGCTAGTTGGGGCAATGAGCAGTTCTTC

clone_size: .
cdr3_length: 11
v_call: TRBV5-1
j_call: TRBJ1-2
d_call: TRBD1
cdr3_aa: CASSQDRETAF
cdr3_nt: TGCGCCAGCAGCCAGGACAGGGAGACGGCCTTC

clone_size: .
cdr3_length: 17
v_call: TRBV13
j_call: TRBJ2-2
d_call: .
cdr3_aa: CASTKWADQANTGELFF
cdr3_nt: TGTGCCAGCACAAAGTGGGCCGACCAGGCGAACACCGGGGAGCTGTTTTTT

clone_size: .
cdr3_length: 15
v_call: TRBV5-6
j_call: TRBJ2-3
d_call: TRBD2
cdr3_aa: CASWLAGGTTDTQYF
cdr3_nt: TGTGCCAGCTGGCTGGCGGGAGGAACCACAGATACGCAGTATTTT

clone_size: .
cdr3_length: 13
v_call: TRBV6-1
j_call: TRBJ1-2
d_call: .
cdr3_aa: CASSERDGYGYTF
cdr3_nt: TGTGCCAGCAGTGAACGGGACGGCTATGGCTACACCTTC

clone_size: .
cdr3_length: 17
v_call: TRBV6-1
j_call: TRBJ1-1
d_call: .
cdr3_aa: CASSELGRGTVNTEAFF
cdr3_nt: TGTGCCAGCAGTGAACTAGGGAGGGGGACGGTGAACACTGAAGCTTTCTTT

clone_size: .
cdr3_length: 13
v_call: TRBV5-1
j_call: TRBJ2-1
d_call: TRBD1
cdr3_aa: CASSFGQAYEQFF
cdr3_nt: TGCGCCAGCAGCTTCGGACAGGCCTATGAGCAGTTCTTC

clone_size: .
cdr3_length: 12
v_call: TRBV19
j_call: TRBJ2-1
d_call: .
cdr3_aa: CASSPTGYEQFF
cdr3_nt: TGTGCCAGTAGTCCGACAGGATATGAGCAGTTCTTC

clone_size: once
cdr3_length: 12
v_call: TRBV11-1
j_call: TRBJ1-1
d_call: .
cdr3_aa: CASKGFPTEAFF
cdr3_nt: TGTGCCAGCAAGGGATTCCCCACTGAAGCTTTCTTT

clone_size: once
cdr3_length: 15
v_call: TRBV5-1
j_call: TRBJ2-1
d_call: TRBD2
cdr3_aa: CASSLSSGSLDEQFF
cdr3_nt: TGCGCCAGCAGCTTGTCTAGCGGGAGTTTAGATGAGCAGTTCTTC

clone_size: .
cdr3_length: 19
v_call: TRBV10-3
j_call: TRBJ1-1
d_call: .
cdr3_aa: CAISESLGSGGRRNTEAFF
cdr3_nt: TGTGCCATCAGTGAGTCGCTAGGGAGTGGGGGGAGAAGAAACACTGAAGCTTTCTTT

clone_size: .
cdr3_length: 13
v_call: TRBV30
j_call: TRBJ1-2
d_call: .
cdr3_aa: CACVAGLGYGYTF
cdr3_nt: TGTGCCTGTGTGGCGGGGCTCGGCTATGGCTACACCTTC

clone_size: .
cdr3_length: 15
v_call: TRBV28
j_call: TRBJ2-5
d_call: .
cdr3_aa: CASSLLGTMQETQYF
cdr3_nt: TGTGCCAGCAGTTTATTGGGTACTATGCAAGAGACCCAGTACTTC

clone_size: .
cdr3_length: 16
v_call: TRBV11-3
j_call: TRBJ2-5
d_call: .
cdr3_aa: CASSLVVPGRQETQYF
cdr3_nt: TGTGCCAGCAGCTTAGTTGTACCGGGGCGCCAAGAGACCCAGTACTTC

clone_size: .
cdr3_length: 15
v_call: TRBV4-3
j_call: TRBJ1-1
d_call: TRBD1
cdr3_aa: CASSQEGGADTEAFF
cdr3_nt: TGCGCCAGCAGCCAGGAAGGGGGCGCTGACACTGAAGCTTTCTTT

clone_size: .
cdr3_length: 14
v_call: TRBV19
j_call: TRBJ2-1
d_call: .
cdr3_aa: CASSIGLRINEQFF
cdr3_nt: TGTGCCAGTAGTATAGGCCTGCGAATCAATGAGCAGTTCTTC

clone_size: .
cdr3_length: 14
v_call: TRBV9
j_call: TRBJ1-4
d_call: TRBD1
cdr3_aa: CASGGGQLNEKLFF
cdr3_nt: TGTGCCAGCGGTGGGGGACAGTTGAATGAAAAACTGTTTTTT

clone_size: .
cdr3_length: 14
v_call: TRBV7-3
j_call: TRBJ2-1
d_call: .
cdr3_aa: CASSSLGQYNEQFF
cdr3_nt: TGTGCCAGCAGCTCTCTCGGACAGTACAATGAGCAGTTCTTC

clone_size: .
cdr3_length: 12
v_call: TRBV28
j_call: TRBJ1-1
d_call: .
cdr3_aa: CASSFLPGDAFF
cdr3_nt: TGTGCCAGCAGTTTCCTTCCGGGTGATGCTTTCTTT

clone_size: .
cdr3_length: 13
v_call: TRBV29-1
j_call: TRBJ2-7
d_call: .
cdr3_aa: CSVGHGGSYEQYF
cdr3_nt: TGCAGCGTTGGACACGGGGGCTCCTACGAGCAGTACTTC

clone_size: .
cdr3_length: 12
v_call: TRBV9
j_call: TRBJ2-7
d_call: .
cdr3_aa: CASRLFAREQYF
cdr3_nt: TGTGCCAGTCGGTTATTTGCCCGGGAGCAGTACTTC

clone_size: .
cdr3_length: 16
v_call: TRBV11-2
j_call: TRBJ2-2
d_call: .
cdr3_aa: CASSVGVAQNTGELFF
cdr3_nt: TGTGCCAGCAGCGTCGGGGTAGCACAGAACACCGGGGAGCTGTTTTTT

clone_size: .
cdr3_length: 12
v_call: TRBV5-4
j_call: TRBJ1-1
d_call: .
cdr3_aa: CASSWQGTEAFF
cdr3_nt: TGTGCCAGCAGCTGGCAGGGCACTGAAGCTTTCTTT

clone_size: .
cdr3_length: 15
v_call: TRBV19
j_call: TRBJ1-3
d_call: .
cdr3_aa: CASSIVQSSGNTIYF
cdr3_nt: TGTGCCAGTAGTATAGTGCAAAGCTCTGGAAACACCATATATTTT

clone_size: once
cdr3_length: 17
v_call: TRBV2
j_call: TRBJ2-2
d_call: .
cdr3_aa: CASSPLDDSWDTGELFF
cdr3_nt: TGTGCCAGCAGCCCCCTCGATGATAGTTGGGACACCGGGGAGCTGTTTTTT

clone_size: .
cdr3_length: 15
v_call: TRBV6-1
j_call: TRBJ2-1
d_call: TRBD1
cdr3_aa: CASNLDREVRGEQFF
cdr3_nt: TGTGCCAGCAACCTGGACAGGGAGGTAAGGGGTGAGCAGTTCTTC

clone_size: .
cdr3_length: 14
v_call: TRBV7-3
j_call: TRBJ2-1
d_call: .
cdr3_aa: CASSLSFDWNEQFF
cdr3_nt: TGTGCCAGCAGCTTAAGCTTTGATTGGAATGAGCAGTTCTTC

clone_size: .
cdr3_length: 11
v_call: TRBV2
j_call: TRBJ2-7
d_call: .
cdr3_aa: CASSLSYEQYF
cdr3_nt: TGTGCCAGCAGTCTCTCCTACGAGCAGTACTTC

clone_size: .
cdr3_length: 15
v_call: TRBV27
j_call: TRBJ2-7
d_call: TRBD2
cdr3_aa: CASSLLAGAAYEQYF
cdr3_nt: TGTGCCAGCAGTTTACTAGCGGGAGCCGCCTACGAGCAGTACTTC

clone_size: .
cdr3_length: 14
v_call: TRBV7-9
j_call: TRBJ2-7
d_call: TRBD1
cdr3_aa: CASSFRDSSYEQYF
cdr3_nt: TGTGCCAGCAGCTTTAGGGACAGCTCCTACGAGCAGTACTTC

clone_size: .
cdr3_length: 15
v_call: TRBV19
j_call: TRBJ2-3
d_call: .
cdr3_aa: CASSISSSNTDTQYF
cdr3_nt: TGTGCCAGTAGTATCTCGTCCTCAAACACAGATACGCAGTATTTT

clone_size: .
cdr3_length: 14
v_call: TRBV6-6
j_call: TRBJ1-5
d_call: .
cdr3_aa: CASSYSESGQPQHF
cdr3_nt: TGTGCCAGCAGTTACTCCGAGTCAGGTCAGCCCCAGCATTTT

clone_size: .
cdr3_length: 16
v_call: TRBV12-5
j_call: TRBJ2-2
d_call: TRBD2
cdr3_aa: CASGPWIAGEAGELFF
cdr3_nt: TGTGCTAGTGGACCCTGGATAGCGGGAGAGGCCGGGGAGCTGTTTTTT

clone_size: .
cdr3_length: 12
v_call: TRBV25-1
j_call: TRBJ2-7
d_call: .
cdr3_aa: CASSANSYEQYF
cdr3_nt: TGTGCCAGCAGTGCCAATTCCTACGAGCAGTACTTC

clone_size: .
cdr3_length: 16
v_call: TRBV7-9
j_call: TRBJ2-7
d_call: TRBD2
cdr3_aa: CASRPGLAGVSDEQYF
cdr3_nt: TGTGCCAGCAGACCGGGACTAGCGGGAGTATCGGACGAGCAGTACTTC

clone_size: .
cdr3_length: 12
v_call: TRBV7-3
j_call: TRBJ2-7
d_call: .
cdr3_aa: CASSSTGGEQYF
cdr3_nt: TGTGCCAGCAGCTCCACAGGAGGCGAGCAGTACTTC

clone_size: .
cdr3_length: 18
v_call: TRBV2
j_call: TRBJ2-2
d_call: .
cdr3_aa: CASSDYVAWDVGTGELFF
cdr3_nt: TGTGCCAGCAGTGACTACGTCGCGTGGGACGTTGGCACCGGGGAGCTGTTTTTT

clone_size: .
cdr3_length: 15
v_call: TRBV15
j_call: TRBJ1-4
d_call: TRBD1
cdr3_aa: CATSRERGQSEKLFF
cdr3_nt: TGTGCCACCAGCAGAGAGAGGGGGCAGAGTGAAAAACTGTTTTTT

clone_size: .
cdr3_length: 12
v_call: TRBV4-3
j_call: TRBJ2-6
d_call: .
cdr3_aa: CASSQDSNVLTF
cdr3_nt: TGCGCCAGCAGCCAGGACTCCAACGTCCTGACTTTC

clone_size: .
cdr3_length: 14
v_call: TRBV30
j_call: TRBJ1-3
d_call: .
cdr3_aa: CAWSSLISGNTIYF
cdr3_nt: TGTGCCTGGAGTTCGCTTATCTCTGGAAACACCATATATTTT

clone_size: .
cdr3_length: 16
v_call: TRBV4-3
j_call: TRBJ1-2
d_call: .
cdr3_aa: CASSQDAAGVNYGYTF
cdr3_nt: TGCGCCAGCAGCCAAGACGCCGCAGGAGTGAACTATGGCTACACCTTC

clone_size: once
cdr3_length: 16
v_call: TRBV19
j_call: TRBJ2-1
d_call: TRBD1
cdr3_aa: CASSIRQGSSYNEQFF
cdr3_nt: TGTGCCAGTAGTATAAGACAGGGGAGCTCCTACAATGAGCAGTTCTTC

clone_size: once
cdr3_length: 17
v_call: TRBV7-9
j_call: TRBJ2-5
d_call: TRBD1
cdr3_aa: CASSPPLGRQGAETQYF
cdr3_nt: TGTGCCAGCAGCCCCCCTCTGGGGCGGCAGGGGGCTGAGACCCAGTACTTC

clone_size: .
cdr3_length: 14
v_call: TRBV7-3
j_call: TRBJ2-7
d_call: .
cdr3_aa: CASRTYGGKDEQYF
cdr3_nt: TGTGCCAGCAGGACATATGGGGGCAAGGACGAGCAGTACTTC